These 18 T cell receptor beta chains were sequenced from one sample in a study of blood T cell repertoires in COVID-19. Method: immunoSEQ multiplex PCR; TCRdb's copy keeps in-frame clones and lacks some. The data contain about 150,000 clones, about 80% of them singletons. Material: PBMCs or T cells enriched from blood (not recorded which). The receptors were gathered from a woman aged 70-85 years in a cohort exposed to, infected with or recovered from COVID-19 (not recorded which).

This clone appeared a few times. The chain combines TRBV28 with TRBJ1-3; 9 nucleotides align to TRBD1. Germline CDR1 MDHEN, CDR2 SYDVKM. V shed 5 bases, J shed 2 bases, and the junction held 4 bases outside the gene matches. This CDR3 spans 15 amino acids. For the CDR3, the DNA is TGTGCCAGCAGTCGAACAGGGGGCGCTGGAAACACCATATATTTT. It codes for CASSRTGGAGNTIYF. Filled out from reference TRBV28 and TRBJ1-3, the complete variable domain reads DVKVTQSSRYLVKRTGEKVFLECVQDMDHENMFWYRQDPGLGLRLIYFSYDVKMKEKGDIPEGYSVSREKKERFSLILESASTNQTSMYLCASSRTGGAGNTIYFGEGSWLTVV.

This clone was found a few times. This rearrangement joins TRBV5-1 to TRBJ2-1; TRBD2 agrees at 7 bases. CDR1 is SGHRS, CDR2 YFSETQ, per germline. CDR3 length: 16 residues. With 0 bases clipped from V and 4 bases from J, the junction kept 7 bases outside the gene matches. CDR3 loop: CASSLERGSIYNEQFF. The DNA for the CDR3 is TGCGCCAGCAGCTTGGAGCGGGGATCCATATACAATGAGCAGTTCTTC. Looking up the rest from reference TRBV5-1 and TRBJ2-1 gives the full variable domain: KAGVTQTPRYLIKTRGQQVTLSCSPISGHRSVSWYQQTPGQGLQFLFEYFSETQRNKGNFPGRFSGRQFSNSRSEMNVSTLELGDSALYLCASSLERGSIYNEQFFGPGTRLTVL.

The sample holds one count of this clone. In DNA form, the CDR3 reads TGTGCCAGCAGTTTATCGGCAGGCTGGGACTATGGCTACACCTTC. It specifies CASSLSAGWDYGYTF. The rearrangement joins TRBV28 to TRBJ1-2; unclear D gene. Trimming stripped 1 base from V and 3 bases from J, with 12 bases between. The CDR3 is 15 amino acids. Germline V lookup: CDR1 MDHEN, CDR2 SYDVKM.

The V and J genes are TRBV7-2 and TRBJ2-5; 10 bases line up with TRBD2. Germline CDR1 SGHTA, CDR2 FQGNSA. J was trimmed by 5 bases and V by 5 bases; bases with no gene match: 2. The CDR3 is 13 amino acids. The CDR3 sequence: CASSQREGETQYF. CDR3 bases: TGTGCCAGCAGCCAGCGGGAGGGCGAGACCCAGTACTTC.

The chain employs TRBV7-2 and TRBJ2-1; 7 bases match TRBD1. The V gene's germline CDR1 is SGHTA and CDR2 FQGNSA. After removal of 1 base from V and 7 bases from J, the junction contained 7 bases not matched to a gene. This CDR3 spans 15 amino acids. The CDR3 sequence: CASSLDRTGVNEQFF. CDR3 nucleotides: TGTGCCAGCAGCTTAGATAGGACAGGAGTGAATGAGCAGTTCTTC.

V and J are TRBV19 and TRBJ2-1, with a tentative D call TRBD1 (6 bases). Germline V CDR1 and CDR2: LNHDA, SQIVND (reference sequence). V was shortened by 4 bases and J by 4 bases, with 14 bases between the two germline ends. This CDR3 is 15 amino acids long. CDR3 nucleotides: TGTGCCAGTAGTACAGGGGCCGCGTATTACAATGAGCAGTTCTTC. It encodes CASSTGAAYYNEQFF.

The chain joins TRBV7-9 to TRBJ2-1, with no clear D. This CDR3 is 14 amino acids long. V lost 2 bases, J lost 4 bases, and 9 bases lay in between. Per the germline V gene, CDR1 is SEHNR and CDR2 is FQNEAQ (reference sequence). For the CDR3, the DNA is TGTGCCAGCAGCTTATCTACTTCTTACAATGAGCAGTTCTTC. The encoded protein is CASSLSTSYNEQFF.

Only one count was recorded for this clone. This chain uses TRBV7-3 with TRBJ2-1, with 15 bases matching TRBD2. V lost 2 bases, J lost 6 bases, and 2 bases stayed unmatched. Germline V gives CDR1 SGHTA, CDR2 FQGTGA. The CDR3 loop spans 16 amino acids. This CDR3 reads CASSLLGLAGGNEQFF. The CDR3 bases are TGTGCCAGCAGCTTATTGGGACTAGCGGGAGGCAATGAGCAGTTCTTC.

The J gene is TRBJ2-1, the V gene TRBV7-9, with 7 bases identical to TRBD1. The CDR3 is made up of 16 amino acids. Germline CDR1 reads SEHNR; CDR2 reads FQNEAQ (reference sequence). The V and J ends lost 5 bases and 2 bases, in that order; junction bases with no gene match: 9. In DNA form, the CDR3 reads TGTGCCAGCAGCCCCGGGACAGAAACCGCCTACAATGAGCAGTTCTTC. Its protein is CASSPGTETAYNEQFF.

The DNA of the CDR3 is TGTGCCACCCGTTCCGCGGGTGACGAGCAGTACTTC. This codes for CATRSAGDEQYF. The rearrangement uses TRBV24-1 and TRBJ2-7, with D perhaps matching TRBD2 (5 bases). The CDR3 totals 12 residues. The V end lost 9 bases, the J end lost 5 bases, and 13 bases lay between the germline ends. CDR1 is KGHDR, CDR2 SFDVKD, per germline.

This chain links TRBV27 with TRBJ1-5, with 8 bases that match TRBD1. V lost 6 bases and J lost 9; bases outside the gene matches: 4. Germline V gene lookup returns CDR1 MNHEY and CDR2 SMNVEV (reference sequence). This CDR3 contains 12 residues. The CDR3 DNA is TGTGCCAGCAGGACAGGGGCGAGGCCCCAGCATTTT. Residues: CASRTGARPQHF.

This clone was recorded only once. The gene calls are TRBV3-1 (or the pseudogene TRBV3-2) and TRBJ2-3; 7 bases align to TRBD2. The length of the CDR3 is 17 residues. Germline loops: CDR1 LGHDT, CDR2 YNNKEL (reference sequence). The J segment lost 5 bases and the V segment lost 4 bases, leaving 15 bases of the junction unmatched. CDR3 residues: CASSPLLERDRQDTQYF. The CDR3 region has the DNA TGTGCCAGCAGCCCCTTACTCGAGCGGGATAGGCAAGATACGCAGTATTTT.

V and J are TRBV28 and TRBJ1-5; D gene unclear. V lost 5 bases and J 3 bases, leaving 11 bases between the germline ends. The CDR3 covers 14 residues. CDR1 is MDHEN, CDR2 SYDVKM, per germline. The CDR3 sequence: CASSVTYNNQPQHF. The CDR3 DNA sequence: TGTGCCAGCAGTGTTACCTATAACAATCAGCCCCAGCATTTT.

The gene calls are TRBV5-1 and TRBJ2-7, with 8 bases matching TRBD1. There are 15 residues in the CDR3. After removal of 0 bases from V and 4 bases from J, the junction contained 6 bases not matched to a gene. Per germline, CDR1 SGHRS and CDR2 YFSETQ. The CDR3 nucleotides read TGCGCCAGCAGCTTGGTCGACAGGGGCCGATACGAGCAGTACTTC. As protein: CASSLVDRGRYEQYF.

This chain connects TRBV6-5 to TRBJ2-2, with D perhaps matching TRBD2 (5 bases). Trimming took 0 bases from V and 7 from J, leaving 15 bases between them. The CDR3 has 16 residues. Looked up from germline, CDR1 is MNHEY and CDR2 is SVGAGI. The CDR3 DNA reads as TGTGCCAGCAGTTACTCCCGGGGAAGTAAGGACGGGGAGCTGTTTTTT. The encoded protein is CASSYSRGSKDGELFF.

CDR3 amino acids: CASSSPGQGIEQFF. The DNA for the CDR3 is TGTGCCAGCAGCTCCCCGGGACAAGGTATAGAGCAGTTCTTC. The V call is TRBV6-5, the J call TRBJ2-1, with D possibly matching TRBD1 (6 bases). The germline CDR1 and CDR2 sequences are MNHEY and SVGAGI. CDR3 length: 14 amino acids. Between the trimmed V and J ends, which lost 6 bases and 10 bases, there was a span of 19 bases.

This clone showed up just once. The rearrangement links TRBV10-2 to TRBJ2-3; D is ambiguous. Between the trimmed V and J ends, which lost 4 bases and 5 bases, there was a span of 4 bases. The CDR3 loop spans 11 amino acids. CDR1 and CDR2 from the germline V gene are WSHSY and SAAADI. This CDR3 is CASSGLDTQYF. The CDR3 DNA sequence: TGCGCCAGCAGTGGACTAGATACGCAGTATTTT.

This chain links TRBV3-1 (or the pseudogene TRBV3-2) with TRBJ2-3, with D perhaps matching TRBD2 (5 bases). The germline V and J ends were trimmed by 5 bases and 5 bases, with 11 bases remaining between them. The CDR3 is made up of 13 amino acids. Germline V gives CDR1 LGHDT, CDR2 YNNKEL (reference sequence). The CDR3 coding sequence is TGTGCCAGCAGCTCCCTCGGAGGAGATACGCAGTATTTT. This codes for CASSSLGGDTQYF.